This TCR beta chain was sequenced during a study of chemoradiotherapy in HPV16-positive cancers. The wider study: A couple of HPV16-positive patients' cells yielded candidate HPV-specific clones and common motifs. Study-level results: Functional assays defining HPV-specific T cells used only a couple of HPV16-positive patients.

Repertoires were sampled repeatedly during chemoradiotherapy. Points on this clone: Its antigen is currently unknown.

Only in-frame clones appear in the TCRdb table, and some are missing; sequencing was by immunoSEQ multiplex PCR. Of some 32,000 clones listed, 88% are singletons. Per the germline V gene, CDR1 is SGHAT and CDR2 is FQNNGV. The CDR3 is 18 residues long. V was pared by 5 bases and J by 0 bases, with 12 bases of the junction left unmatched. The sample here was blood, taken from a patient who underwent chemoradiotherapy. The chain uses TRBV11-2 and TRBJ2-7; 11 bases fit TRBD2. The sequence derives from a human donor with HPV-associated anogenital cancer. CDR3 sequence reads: CASSPFPFGTSGSYEQYF. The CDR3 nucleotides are TGTGCCAGCAGCCCATTCCCCTTCGGGACTAGCGGCTCCTACGAGCAGTACTTC. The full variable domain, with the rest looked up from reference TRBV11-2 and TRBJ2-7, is EAGVAQSPRYKIIEKRQSVAFWCNPISGHATLYWYQQILGQGPKLLIQFQNNGVVDDSQLPKDRFSAERLKGVDSTLKIQPAKLEDSAVYLCASSPFPFGTSGSYEQYFGPGTRLTVT.